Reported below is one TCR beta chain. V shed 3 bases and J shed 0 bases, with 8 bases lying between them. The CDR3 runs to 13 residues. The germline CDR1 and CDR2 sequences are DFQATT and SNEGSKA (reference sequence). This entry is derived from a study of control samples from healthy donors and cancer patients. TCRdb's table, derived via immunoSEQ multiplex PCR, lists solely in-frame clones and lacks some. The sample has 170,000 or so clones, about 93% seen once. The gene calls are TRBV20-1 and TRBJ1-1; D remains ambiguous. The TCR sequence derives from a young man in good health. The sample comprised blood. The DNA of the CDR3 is TGCAGTGCTAGTAGCCCTATGAACACTGAAGCTTTCTTT. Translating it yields CSASSPMNTEAFF.